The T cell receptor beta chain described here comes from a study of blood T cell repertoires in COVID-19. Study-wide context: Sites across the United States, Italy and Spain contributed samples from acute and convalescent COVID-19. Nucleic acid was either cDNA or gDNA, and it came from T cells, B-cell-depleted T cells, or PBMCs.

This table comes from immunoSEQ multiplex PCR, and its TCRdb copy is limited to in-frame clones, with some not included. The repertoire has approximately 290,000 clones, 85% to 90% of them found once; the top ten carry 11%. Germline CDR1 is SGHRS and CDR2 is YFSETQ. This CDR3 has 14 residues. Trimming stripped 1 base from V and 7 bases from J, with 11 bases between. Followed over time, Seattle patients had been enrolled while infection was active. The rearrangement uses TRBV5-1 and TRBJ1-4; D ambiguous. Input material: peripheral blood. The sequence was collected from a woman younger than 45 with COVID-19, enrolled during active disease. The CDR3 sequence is CASSLSVAGEKLFF. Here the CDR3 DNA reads TGCGCCAGCAGCTTGTCCGTTGCGGGTGAAAAACTGTTTTTT.